The rows below give T cell receptor beta chains drawn from one sample of a study of long-term antiretroviral therapy in people with HIV. Profiled with immunoSEQ multiplex PCR; TCRdb holds only in-frame clones, not every one. The sample includes around 30,000 clones, approximately 85% of them seen just once. Material: unsorted PBMCs, obtained 3 years after starting antiretroviral therapy. Receptor source: a man aged 40-50 years with HIV. Each CDR3 is given with its conserved first and last residue. A D gene is named only where the DNA matches it firmly. Some rows mark clone size as missing; the rest say once, few, many or name a class of expanded clone.

size	J	V	D	length	DNA	CDR3
.	TRBJ1-5	TRBV19	.	17	TGTGCCAGTAGTATCCCCCGGCAGGTCAATAGCAATCAGCCCCAGCATTTT	CASSIPRQVNSNQPQHF
few	TRBJ1-2	TRBV11-2	.	14	TGTGCCAGCAGCCAGCCTAGTGCTAACTATGGCTACACCTTC	CASSQPSANYGYTF
.	TRBJ2-7	TRBV13	.	14	TGTGCCAGCAGCAGGGGGACCGGCCCCTACGAGCAGTACTTC	CASSRGTGPYEQYF
.	TRBJ1-2	TRBV6-5	.	13	TGTGCCAGCAGTTACTCGAACACCCGTGGCTACACCTTC	CASSYSNTRGYTF
few	TRBJ1-6	TRBV2	.	14	TGTGCCAGCAGCGACGGATTCGCGGATTCACCCCTCCACTTT	CASSDGFADSPLHF
.	TRBJ2-2	TRBV19	.	15	TGTGCCAGTAGTATAACCCCCGGGACGGCTGGGGAGCTGTTTTTT	CASSITPGTAGELFF
.	TRBJ1-2	TRBV4-1	TRBD1	17	TGCGCCAGCAGCCAACTTTCGGGCGGGGACAGGGGATTAGGCTACACCTTC	CASSQLSGGDRGLGYTF
.	TRBJ1-1	TRBV19	.	14	TGTGCCAGTCAACCTGCAGGGATGAACACTGAAGCTTTCTTT	CASQPAGMNTEAFF
.	TRBJ1-1	TRBV27	.	13	TGTGCCAGCAGTATGGCGGGGAGCACTGAAGCTTTCTTT	CASSMAGSTEAFF
.	TRBJ1-2	TRBV19	.	14	TGTGCCAGTAGTTTCCCCGGGACCAAGGCGAGCTACACCTTC	CASSFPGTKASYTF
.	TRBJ1-5	TRBV10-2	.	16	TGCGCCAGCAGTGAGATTGGAACGTATAGCAATCAGCCCCAGCATTTT	CASSEIGTYSNQPQHF
.	TRBJ2-7	TRBV7-9	TRBD2	16	TGTGCCAGCAGCTTAGCCTCTAGCGGGAGAGGGTACGAGCAGTACTTC	CASSLASSGRGYEQYF
.	TRBJ2-7	TRBV5-1	TRBD1	14	TGCGCCAGCAGCTTGGGACAGGGGGGTTATATGCAGTACTTC	CASSLGQGGYMQYF
once	TRBJ2-1	TRBV6-5	.	15	TGTGCCAGCAGTAGGGGGACCGTAATCAACAATGAGCAGTTCTTC	CASSRGTVINNEQFF
.	TRBJ1-2	TRBV6-5	.	16	TGTGCCAGCAGTTATAGCCCGGGGGATCCTAACTATGGCTACACCTTC	CASSYSPGDPNYGYTF
few	TRBJ1-6	TRBV9	TRBD1	16	TGTGCCAGCAGCGTCGGGTCTGGACAGGGTGGATCACCCCTCCACTTT	CASSVGSGQGGSPLHF
.	TRBJ2-7	TRBV10-3	.	13	TGTGCCATGAGTGGAGCCCAGGGAGGCGAGCAGTACTTC	CAMSGAQGGEQYF
.	TRBJ1-2	TRBV15	TRBD1	17	TGTGCCACCAGCAGAGCCCCCGGACAGGGGGCCATTCATGGCTACACCTTC	CATSRAPGQGAIHGYTF
.	TRBJ2-2	TRBV13	.	16	TGTGCCAGCAGCTTAACGGCGGCCCTGAACACCGGGGAGCTGTTTTTT	CASSLTAALNTGELFF
.	TRBJ2-5	TRBV29-1	TRBD1	14	TGCAGCGTCCCGACAGGGGGTAACCAAGAGACCCAGTACTTC	CSVPTGGNQETQYF
.	TRBJ2-4	TRBV5-8	.	14	TGTGCCAGCAGCTTTCATGTAGCCAAAAACATTCAGTACTTC	CASSFHVAKNIQYF
.	TRBJ1-1	TRBV5-5	.	17	TGTGCCAGCAGCTTGGCTTACCGGGACCCTCCTGTGAGATGGGCTTTCTTT	CASSLAYRDPPVRWAFF
.	TRBJ2-6	TRBV10-3	.	16	TGTGCCATCAGTGAGTCCAGGACAGTCAGGGCCAACGTCCTGACTTTC	CAISESRTVRANVLTF
.	TRBJ2-3	TRBV10-3	TRBD1	16	TGTGCCATCAGTGGGGGGACAGGGGCAAAGACAGATACGCAGTATTTT	CAISGGTGAKTDTQYF
.	TRBJ2-3	TRBV5-1	TRBD2	18	TGCGCCAGCAGCTTGGAATGGGCTAGCGGAACTAGCACAGATACGCAGTATTTT	CASSLEWASGTSTDTQYF
.	TRBJ2-7	TRBV5-1	.	16	TGCGCCAGCAGCTTGACTAGGGGGGCCCTTTCCTACGAGCAGTACTTC	CASSLTRGALSYEQYF
.	TRBJ1-1	TRBV27	TRBD1	14	TGTGCCAGCAGTTACAGGGGGACGAACACTGAAGCTTTCTTT	CASSYRGTNTEAFF
few	TRBJ2-7	TRBV4-1	.	17	TGCGCCAGCAGCCAAGATCTAACGGGGCCCTTCCCCTACGAGCAGTACTTC	CASSQDLTGPFPYEQYF
.	TRBJ2-7	TRBV5-1	.	13	TGCGCCAGCAGCGATGGGGGAGCGCACGAGCAGTACTTC	CASSDGGAHEQYF
few	TRBJ1-1	TRBV2	.	11	TGTGCCAGCAGTCACAGTACTGAAGCTTTCTTT	CASSHSTEAFF
.	TRBJ2-7	TRBV5-1	.	15	TGCGCCAGCAGCCTATCAACGGGAAGCTCCTACGAGCAGTACTTC	CASSLSTGSSYEQYF
.	TRBJ1-4	TRBV6-5	.	14	TGTGCCAGCAGCCCCCGGGGGCCTAATGAAAAACTGTTTTTT	CASSPRGPNEKLFF
.	TRBJ1-1	TRBV30	.	14	TGTGCCTGGACCCGAGGGATCATGAACACTGAAGCTTTCTTT	CAWTRGIMNTEAFF
.	TRBJ2-2	TRBV18	.	16	TGTGCCAGCTCACCATCGAGGTTATTGAACACCGGGGAGCTGTTTTTT	CASSPSRLLNTGELFF
.	TRBJ2-3	TRBV18	.	13	TGTGCCAGCTCACCGTCTCGAGAGGATACGCAGTATTTT	CASSPSREDTQYF
few	TRBJ2-3	TRBV6-4	TRBD1	15	TGTGCCAGCGCCCGACAGGGGAGTTCCACAGATACGCAGTATTTT	CASARQGSSTDTQYF
.	TRBJ1-4	TRBV4-1	.	16	TGCGCCAGCAGCCAAGATGTTACAGGGTGGTATGAAAAACTGTTTTTT	CASSQDVTGWYEKLFF
.	TRBJ2-7	TRBV29-1	.	13	TGCAGCGCCACCGACGCACGCTCCTACGAGCAGTACTTC	CSATDARSYEQYF
.	TRBJ2-1	TRBV27	TRBD2	13	TGTGCCATAGGGACTAATTTGCGCAATGAGCAGTTCTTC	CAIGTNLRNEQFF
.	TRBJ1-6	TRBV7-2	TRBD1	15	TGTGCCAGCAGCTCTGAGGCTCATAGGGGGCTGGCCCTCCACTTT	CASSSEAHRGLALHF
.	TRBJ2-7	TRBV10-2	.	13	TGCGCCAGCAGTGAGTCTCTCTCCTACGAGCAGTACTTC	CASSESLSYEQYF
.	TRBJ2-2	TRBV5-6	.	13	TGTGCCAGCAGCAGAACAGGTACCGGGGAGCTGTTTTTT	CASSRTGTGELFF
.	TRBJ2-7	TRBV5-5	TRBD2	15	TGTGCCAGCAGCTTGGAGGCTAGCGGGACCTACGAGCAGTACTTC	CASSLEASGTYEQYF
.	TRBJ2-7	TRBV7-6	.	16	TGTGCCAGCAGCCCTCACCCCACATCGAACTCCTACGAGCAGTACTTC	CASSPHPTSNSYEQYF
.	TRBJ2-3	TRBV2	.	13	TGTGCCAGCAGTGAGGACACCACAGATACGCAGTATTTT	CASSEDTTDTQYF
.	TRBJ2-5	TRBV25-1	.	14	TGTGCCAGCCCCCCGCCGGGGGCTCAAGAGACCCAGTACTTC	CASPPPGAQETQYF
.	TRBJ2-7	TRBV5-6	.	17	TGTGCCAGCAGCTTCGCAATTACGGCAGGGAGCTCCTACGAGCAGTACTTC	CASSFAITAGSSYEQYF
.	TRBJ2-7	TRBV11-2	.	14	TGTGCCAGCAGCATCCACAGCCTCACCTACGAGCAGTACTTC	CASSIHSLTYEQYF
.	TRBJ2-3	TRBV4-1	.	12	TGCGCCAGCAGCCAAGATGGGGATACGCAGTATTTT	CASSQDGDTQYF
.	TRBJ1-5	TRBV6-6	.	13	TGTGCCAGCAGCCCGGGGGGAAATCAGCCCCAGCATTTT	CASSPGGNQPQHF
.	TRBJ2-7	TRBV29-1	.	10	TGCAGCGTTGTTTCCACCGAGCAGTACTTC	CSVVSTEQYF
.	TRBJ1-1	TRBV10-2	.	12	TGCGCCAGCAGTGAGTCCGAGGATCCGGCTTTCTTT	CASSESEDPAFF
.	TRBJ1-2	TRBV19	.	14	TGTGCCAGTAGTATAGATCAAGGGTTGGATGGCTACACCTTC	CASSIDQGLDGYTF
.	TRBJ2-4	TRBV4-1	TRBD2	21	TGCGCCAGCAGCCAAGATTTGTCCACTAGCGGGAGGGCCCAGGCCAAAAACATTCAGTACTTC	CASSQDLSTSGRAQAKNIQYF
.	TRBJ1-2	TRBV19	.	13	TGTGCCAGTAGTAACCGACAGCATTATGGCTACACCTTC	CASSNRQHYGYTF
.	TRBJ2-7	TRBV27	TRBD1	13	TGTGCCAGCAGCCGCGGACAGGGGACAAAGCAGTACTTC	CASSRGQGTKQYF
once	TRBJ2-5	TRBV7-8	.	12	TGTGCCAGCAGCCTCTCCTTCGAGACCCAGTACTTC	CASSLSFETQYF
.	TRBJ1-1	TRBV9	.	14	TGTGCCAGCAGCGTAAAGGTAGATGACACTGAAGCTTTCTTT	CASSVKVDDTEAFF